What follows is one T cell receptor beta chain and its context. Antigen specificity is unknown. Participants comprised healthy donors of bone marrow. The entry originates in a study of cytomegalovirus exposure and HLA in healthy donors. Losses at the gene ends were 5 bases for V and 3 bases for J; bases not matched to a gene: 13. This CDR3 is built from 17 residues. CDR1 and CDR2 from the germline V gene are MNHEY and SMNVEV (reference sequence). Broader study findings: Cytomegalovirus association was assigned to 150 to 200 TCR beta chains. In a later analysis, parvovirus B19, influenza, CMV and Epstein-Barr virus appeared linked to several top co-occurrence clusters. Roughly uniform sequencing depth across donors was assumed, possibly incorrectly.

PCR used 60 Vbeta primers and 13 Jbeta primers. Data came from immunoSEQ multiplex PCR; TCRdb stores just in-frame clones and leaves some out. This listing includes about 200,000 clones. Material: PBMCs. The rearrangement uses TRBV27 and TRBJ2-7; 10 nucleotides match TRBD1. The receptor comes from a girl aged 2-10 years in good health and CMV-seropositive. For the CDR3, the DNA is TGTGCCAGCAGTCTGACAGGGGGCGGGGGGTTAGTCTACGAGCAGTACTTC. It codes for CASSLTGGGGLVYEQYF.